The rows below give T cell receptor beta chains drawn from one sample of a study of blood T cells in healthy people across ages. TCRdb redid the calling of the 5' RACE reads with MiXCR, one entry per CDR3 protein. The repertoire holds fewer than 1.5 million distinct CDR3 sequences, roughly 40% seen once, with approximately 7.9% in the top ten. Sequencing was carried out using blood. The receptor source for this set is a woman aged 18 to 35 in good health. Each CDR3 is given with its conserved first and last residue. D genes are given only for firm matches. Clone size is shown for a subset of rows, as once, few, many or a class of expanded clone.

CSARDYLALTDTQYF | TGCAGTGCTAGAGATTACCTAGCCCTCACAGATACGCAGTATTTT | NA | TRBV20-1 | NA | 15 | TRBJ2-3
CSASRLEAEETQYF | TGCAGTGCCAGTCGATTGGAGGCAGAAGAGACCCAGTACTTC | NA | TRBV20-1 | NA | 14 | TRBJ2-5
CASSYVAVSCEQYF | TGTGCCAGCAGTTACGTAGCGGTCTCCTGCGAGCAGTACTTC | NA | TRBV6-2/TRBV6-3 | NA | 14 | TRBJ2-7
CASNLGTGVLTEAFF | TGTGCCAGTAATCTAGGGACAGGGGTTCTCACTGAAGCTTTCTTT | TRBD1 | TRBV19 | NA | 15 | TRBJ1-1
CASSRGGVTEAFF | TGTGCCAGCAGCCGCGGGGGGGTCACTGAAGCTTTCTTT | NA | TRBV12-3/TRBV12-4 | few | 13 | TRBJ1-1
CASSDLGLAEATDTQYF | TGTGCCAGCAGTGATCTGGGACTAGCGGAAGCCACAGATACGCAGTATTTT | TRBD2 | TRBV25-1 | few | 17 | TRBJ2-3
CASSVADHEQFF | TGTGCCAGCAGCGTAGCGGACCATGAGCAGTTCTTC | NA | TRBV7-2 | few | 12 | TRBJ2-1
CASSHQGVTNYGYTF | TGTGCCAGCAGCCATCAGGGTGTAACTAACTATGGCTACACCTTC | NA | TRBV3-1 | NA | 15 | TRBJ1-2
CASIRGQGCKAFF | TGTGCCAGCATAAGGGGACAGGGGTGCAAAGCTTTCTTT | TRBD1 | TRBV2 | few | 13 | TRBJ1-1
CASSLGGTGAPLHF | TGTGCCAGCAGCCTGGGGGGGACAGGAGCACCCCTCCACTTT | TRBD1 | TRBV3-1 | NA | 14 | TRBJ1-6
CASSLVGEWNSNQPQHF | TGTGCCAGCAGCTTAGTGGGGGAATGGAATAGTAATCAGCCCCAGCATTTT | NA | TRBV7-2 | NA | 17 | TRBJ1-5
CASSYGGVLAHEQYF | TGTGCCAGCAGTTATGGGGGGGTCCTGGCCCACGAGCAGTACTTC | TRBD2 | TRBV6-5 | NA | 15 | TRBJ2-7
CASAGNTEAFF | TGTGCCAGCGCAGGGAACACTGAAGCTTTCTTT | NA | TRBV6-1 | NA | 11 | TRBJ1-1
CASRTRQGLSYNEQYF | TGTGCCAGCAGGACTCGACAGGGTCTCTCCTACAATGAGCAGTACTTC | TRBD1 | TRBV6-5 | NA | 16 | TRBJ2-7
CASSEFKGGADAQYF | TGTGCCAGCAGTGAATTTAAAGGGGGCGCAGATGCGCAGTATTTT | TRBD1 | TRBV6-1 | NA | 15 | TRBJ2-3
CASAPSGAGYIQYF | TGTGCTAGTGCCCCATCGGGGGCCGGGTACATTCAGTACTTC | NA | TRBV12-5 | few | 14 | TRBJ2-4